Presented here are 15 T cell receptor beta chains from one specimen sequenced in a study of shared clonotypes between healthy human individuals. Clones were read by immunoSEQ multiplex PCR, and TCRdb kept only the in-frame ones, dropping some. Of 1.4 million to 1.5 million clones listed, 96% are singletons. The source material was naive CD4+ T cells sorted from blood. Subset: CD45RA+ positively selected. The receptors stem from a man aged 30 to 39 in good health.

The genes are TRBV29-1 and TRBJ1-4, with D perhaps matching TRBD1 (6 bases). Trimming pared 2 bases from V and 3 bases from J, leaving 16 bases between. CDR1 SQVTM and CDR2 ANQGSEA come from the germline V gene. This CDR3 region has 16 residues. Here the CDR3 reads CSVENYGGSSNEKLFF. The DNA for the CDR3 is TGCAGCGTTGAAAATTATGGGGGCAGTTCTAATGAAAAACTGTTTTTT.

The rearrangement joins TRBV5-5 to TRBJ2-7; D may correspond to TRBD1 or TRBD2 (5 bases each). The CDR3 has 16 residues. Germline V gene sequence: CDR1 SGHKS, CDR2 YYEKEE (reference sequence). Trimming pared 5 bases from V and 0 bases from J, leaving 18 bases between. The DNA of the CDR3 is TGTGCCAGCAGAAATTATGGGGACGGTCGCTCCTACGAGCAGTACTTC. Its translation is CASRNYGDGRSYEQYF. Together with reference TRBV5-5 and TRBJ2-7, the CDR3 gives the full variable domain: DAGVTQSPTHLIKTRGQQVTLRCSPISGHKSVSWYQQVLGQGPQFIFQYYEKEERGRGNFPDRFSARQFPNYSSELNVNALLLGDSALYLCASRNYGDGRSYEQYFGPGTRLTVT.

Comments on this clone: The sample holds other DNA sequences that translate to the same CDR3. The V and J genes are TRBV18 and TRBJ2-3; tentative D call: TRBD2 (5 bases). This CDR3 comprises 15 residues. CDR1 and CDR2 (germline): KGHSH, LQKENI. Trimming pared 3 bases from V and 0 bases from J, leaving 10 bases between. The chain's CDR3 is CASSPTGSSTDTQYF. CDR3 DNA sequence: TGTGCCAGCTCACCTACGGGATCTAGCACAGATACGCAGTATTTT.

This chain links TRBV7-9 with TRBJ2-2, with D maybe TRBD2 (6 bases). Germline loops: CDR1 SEHNR, CDR2 FQNEAQ (reference sequence). V lost 5 bases to trimming and J lost 4 bases, with 17 bases between them. The CDR3 extends over 16 amino acids. CDR3 loop: CASSPFWRDLTGELFF. The CDR3 coding sequence is TGTGCCAGCAGCCCATTCTGGCGGGACCTCACCGGGGAGCTGTTTTTT.

Note on this clone: In the same sample, other DNA sequences code for this CDR3. The DNA of the CDR3 is TGTGCCAGCTCACCACGGCTCACAGATACGCAGTATTTT. It yields the protein CASSPRLTDTQYF. The genes are TRBV18 and TRBJ2-3; D is unclear. This CDR3 is 13 amino acids long. Germline values: CDR1 KGHSH, CDR2 LQKENI. Trimming took off 1 base at V and 2 bases at J, with 4 bases between the two ends.

The CDR3 is CASTVGLSYGYTF. CDR3 bases: TGTGCCAGCACCGTAGGGCTGAGCTATGGCTACACCTTC. The chain carries TRBV6-6 and TRBJ1-2; unclear D gene. Trimming took 7 bases from V and 4 from J, leaving 13 bases between them. CDR1 and CDR2 from the germline V gene are MNHNY and SVGAGI (reference sequence). This CDR3 region has 13 residues.

The chain recombines TRBV13 with TRBJ2-1, with unresolved D. The germline V gene encodes CDR1 PRHDT and CDR2 FYEKMQ (reference sequence). The CDR3 length is 14 residues. V lost 2 bases to trimming and J lost 7 bases, with 12 bases between them. CDR3 region: CASSLLDVGNEQFF. In nucleotides, the CDR3 is TGTGCCAGCAGCTTACTGGACGTAGGAAATGAGCAGTTCTTC.

This clone was detected only a few times. The V call is TRBV18, the J call TRBJ1-2; D is uncertain. This CDR3 has 13 amino acids. V dropped 2 bases and J dropped 8 bases, with 12 bases sitting between them. Germline V CDR1 and CDR2: KGHSH, LQKENI. CDR3 bases: TGTGCCAGCTCACCAGGGCCTCTCCAAGGCTACACCTTC. It yields the protein CASSPGPLQGYTF.

A single count supports this clone. The rearrangement uses TRBV10-2 and TRBJ2-1; D remains ambiguous. CDR3 size: 17 residues. CDR1 and CDR2 (germline): WSHSY, SAAADI. V lost 2 bases and J 0 bases, leaving 14 bases between the germline ends. CDR3 in amino acids: CASSETSLAHSYNEQFF. The CDR3 DNA reads TGCGCCAGCAGTGAGACCTCTCTCGCACACTCCTACAATGAGCAGTTCTTC.

The chain carries TRBV5-6 and TRBJ2-7, with D possibly matching TRBD1 (6 bases). Germline V gene lookup returns CDR1 SGHDT and CDR2 YYEEEE. Trimming pared 4 bases from V and 5 bases from J, leaving 13 bases between. The length of the CDR3 is 13 residues. The CDR3 is CASSHNRVDEQYF. The CDR3 DNA reads TGTGCCAGCAGCCATAACAGGGTCGACGAGCAGTACTTC.

Here the CDR3 DNA reads TGTGCCAGCTCGATTAGTGGGTACGAGCAGTACTTC. Its translation: CASSISGYEQYF. This chain uses TRBV18 with TRBJ2-7; D remains unclear. Germline V gene lookup returns CDR1 KGHSH and CDR2 LQKENI. Deletions cut 6 bases from V and 4 bases from J, with 10 bases between. This CDR3 comprises 12 residues.

A single count supports this clone. The V call is TRBV9, the J call TRBJ2-5; perhaps TRBD1 as D (5 bases). CDR1 is SGDLS and CDR2 is YYNGEE in the germline V gene. There are 15 residues in the CDR3. Deletions cut 0 bases from V and 4 bases from J, with 13 bases between. The DNA for the CDR3 is TGTGCCAGCAGCGTAGCTCCGCAGGGCGGAGAGACCCAGTACTTC. Protein: CASSVAPQGGETQYF.

The V call is TRBV18, the J call TRBJ1-3; a possible D gene is TRBD1 (5 bases). The CDR3 sequence is 17 residues long. V lost 0 bases and J lost 0, with 12 bases in between. The V gene's germline CDR1 is KGHSH and CDR2 LQKENI. As DNA, the CDR3 is TGTGCCAGCTCACCACCGTCCAGGGTCCCCTCTGGAAACACCATATATTTT. Amino acid sequence: CASSPPSRVPSGNTIYF.

This clone was detected once. At one of its ends the junction is not consistent with the germline gene, which may arise from a read error. Here the CDR3 DNA reads TGTGCCAGCAGAGAAGCCGGGACAGGGGTATACTACGAGCAGTACTTC. Translated: CASREAGTGVYYEQYF. The chain has TRBV6-1 and TRBJ2-7, with 10 bases aligning to TRBD1. The CDR3 covers 16 residues. CDR1 and CDR2 (germline): MNHNS, SASEGT.

The V and J genes are TRBV28 and TRBJ2-7, with D maybe TRBD1 (6 bases). Between the trimmed V and J ends, which lost 2 bases and 6 bases, there was a span of 17 bases. Per the germline V gene, CDR1 is MDHEN and CDR2 is SYDVKM. The CDR3 spans 15 residues. The CDR3 sequence: CASSLGYRALGEQYF. The CDR3 DNA is TGTGCCAGCAGTTTAGGTTACAGGGCTTTGGGCGAGCAGTACTTC.